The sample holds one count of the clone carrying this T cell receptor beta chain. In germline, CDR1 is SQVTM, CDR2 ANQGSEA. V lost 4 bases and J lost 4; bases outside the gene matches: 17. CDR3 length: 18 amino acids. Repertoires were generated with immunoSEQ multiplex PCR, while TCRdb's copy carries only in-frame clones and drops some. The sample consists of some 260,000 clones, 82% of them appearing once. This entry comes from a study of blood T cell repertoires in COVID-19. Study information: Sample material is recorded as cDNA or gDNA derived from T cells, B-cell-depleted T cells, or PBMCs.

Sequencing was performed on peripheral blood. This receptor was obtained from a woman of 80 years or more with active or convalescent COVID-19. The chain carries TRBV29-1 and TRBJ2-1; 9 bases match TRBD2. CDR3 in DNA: TGCAGCGTTGGCGATCGGTCTAGCGGGACCACGGGGTACAATGAGCAGTTCTTC. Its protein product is CSVGDRSSGTTGYNEQFF.